The clone carrying this TCR beta chain was picked up many times. The antigen is unknown. CDR1 SGHRS and CDR2 YFSETQ come from the germline V gene. The V end was cut by 6 bases, the J end by 0 bases, with 11 bases between. The CDR3 is 14 amino acids. This specimen belongs to a study of identical twins. Study results and caveats: Within twin pairs, the out-of-frame alpha sequences they shared showed excess low generation probability.

Each CDR3 protein is one row after TCRdb ran MiXCR on the 5' RACE reads. This repertoire shows some 1,600,000 distinct CDR3 sequences, around 29% found once; its top ten account for about 0.27%. The sequencing input was cord blood. The chain combines TRBV5-1 with TRBJ2-3, with D possibly being TRBD2 (6 bases). The source is a newborn girl in good health. CDR3 sequence reads: CASTGGVSTDTQYF. In DNA form, the CDR3 reads TGCGCCAGCACTGGCGGGGTTAGCACAGATACGCAGTATTTT.